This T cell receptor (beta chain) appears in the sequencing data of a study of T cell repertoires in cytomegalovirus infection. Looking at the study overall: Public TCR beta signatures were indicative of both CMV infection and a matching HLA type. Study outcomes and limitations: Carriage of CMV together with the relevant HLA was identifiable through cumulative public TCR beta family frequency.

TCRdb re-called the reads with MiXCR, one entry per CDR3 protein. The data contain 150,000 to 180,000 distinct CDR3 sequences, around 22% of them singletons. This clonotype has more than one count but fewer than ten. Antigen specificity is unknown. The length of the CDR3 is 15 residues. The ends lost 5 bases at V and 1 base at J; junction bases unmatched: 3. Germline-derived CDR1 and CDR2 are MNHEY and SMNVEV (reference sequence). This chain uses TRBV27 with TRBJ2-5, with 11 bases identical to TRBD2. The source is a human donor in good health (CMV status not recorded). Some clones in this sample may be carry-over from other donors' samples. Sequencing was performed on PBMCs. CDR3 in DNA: TGTGCCAGCAGTGCCGGGACTAGCGGCCAAGAGACCCAGTACTTC. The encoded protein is CASSAGTSGQETQYF.